These 11 T cell receptor beta chains share one sample of origin, sequenced in a study of T cells after yellow fever vaccination. TCRdb independently ran MiXCR on the 5' RACE reads; one entry per CDR3 protein. This repertoire shows about 630,000 distinct CDR3 sequences, around 12% found once; its top ten account for 14% to 15%. Sequencing used PBMCs, obtained on the day of the yellow fever booster vaccination. These receptor sequences come from a man aged 30 to 45 who received the YFV17D yellow fever vaccine.

V gene TRBV4-3 combines with J gene TRBJ2-1, with D unclear. Trimming removed 2 bases from V and 8 bases from J, with 10 bases in between. Germline V gene lookup returns CDR1 LGHNA and CDR2 YSLEER. The CDR3 is 13 residues long. The CDR3 reads CASSQQGGDEQFF. The CDR3 DNA reads TGCGCCAGCAGCCAACAAGGCGGCGATGAGCAGTTCTTC.

This clonotype turned up a few times. The chain combines TRBV12-3 or TRBV12-4 with TRBJ2-1, with 12 bases aligning to TRBD2. CDR3 size: 17 residues. The V segment lost 4 bases and the J segment 9 bases; nucleotides outside the gene matches: 13. As DNA, the CDR3 is TGTGCCAGCAGTTCCAGGCCTAGCGGGGGGGTTGGTATTGAGCAGTTCTTC. This codes for CASSSRPSGGVGIEQFF.

The chain is built from TRBV6-5 and TRBJ1-4; D may be TRBD1 (5 bases). V lost 4 bases and J lost 4, with 13 bases in between. Germline lookup yields CDR1 MNHEY and CDR2 SVGAGI. CDR3 size: 15 residues. This CDR3 reads CASSSSDRDNEKLFF. The CDR3 nucleotides read TGTGCCAGCAGTTCCTCCGACAGAGATAATGAAAAACTGTTTTTT.

This clonotype came up a few times. This chain joins TRBV27 and TRBJ1-1, with D unresolved. CDR3 length: 13 amino acids. V was shortened by 6 bases and J by 1 base, with 9 bases between the two germline ends. The germline CDR1 and CDR2 sequences are MNHEY and SMNVEV (reference sequence). CDR3 nucleotides: TGTGCCAGCAGACTCGGTAGGAACACTGAAGCTTTCTTT. Protein: CASRLGRNTEAFF.

This clonotype occurred many times. The chain carries TRBV7-6 and TRBJ1-1; D ambiguous. The CDR3 is made up of 14 amino acids. Trimming stripped 5 bases from V and 1 base from J, with 11 bases between. Germline CDR1 reads SGHVS; CDR2 reads FNYEAQ. The CDR3 sequence is CASSISYKNTEAFF. The CDR3 DNA reads TGTGCCAGCAGCATATCTTACAAGAACACTGAAGCTTTCTTT.

The chain couples TRBV7-9 to TRBJ2-1; TRBD2 matches 13 bases. V gave up 4 bases and J gave up 0 bases; unmatched junction bases: 3. Germline-derived CDR1 and CDR2 are SEHNR and FQNEAQ (reference sequence). The CDR3 loop spans 17 amino acids. The chain's CDR3 is CASSSRLAGGSYNEQFF. CDR3 nucleotides: TGTGCCAGCAGCTCCCGACTAGCGGGAGGCTCCTACAATGAGCAGTTCTTC.

In its sample, this clonotype was seen a few times. V usage is TRBV4-3 and J usage is TRBJ2-3; D possibly matches TRBD1 or TRBD2 (5 bases each). CDR1 LGHNA and CDR2 YSLEER come from the germline V gene. V was trimmed by 4 bases and J by 2 bases, leaving 10 bases between them. CDR3 size: 14 residues. Here the CDR3 DNA reads TGCGCCAGCAGCCGGGACGTAAACACAGATACGCAGTATTTT. Its protein product is CASSRDVNTDTQYF.

This clonotype showed up just a few times. This chain joins TRBV2 and TRBJ2-4; D call uncertain. This CDR3 comprises 15 residues. Germline V lookup: CDR1 SNHLY, CDR2 FYNNEI. Trimming removed 2 bases from V and 1 base from J, with 9 bases in between. This chain's CDR3 is CASSEQLTAKNIQYF. The DNA of the CDR3 is TGTGCCAGCAGTGAACAGCTCACGGCCAAAAACATTCAGTACTTC. The full variable domain, in which reference TRBV2 and TRBJ2-4 provide the parts outside the CDR3, is EPEVTQTPSHQVTQMGQEVILRCVPISNHLYFYWYRQILGQKVEFLVSFYNNEISEKSEIFDDQFSVERPDGSNFTLKIRSTKLEDSAMYFCASSEQLTAKNIQYFGAGTRLSVL.

The chain joins TRBV6-1 to TRBJ1-1; D not certain. Germline V lookup: CDR1 MNHNS, CDR2 SASEGT. The CDR3 length is 14 residues. V lost 0 bases to trimming and J lost 7 bases, with 12 bases between them. The CDR3 sequence: CASSEASGIYEAFF. The CDR3 DNA reads as TGTGCCAGCAGTGAAGCTTCCGGGATATATGAAGCTTTCTTT.

The V call is TRBV12-3 or TRBV12-4, the J call TRBJ2-7; D could derive from TRBD1 or TRBD2 (6 bases each). Trimming left V 3 bases short and J 4 bases short, with 19 bases between. The CDR3 runs to 16 residues. The CDR3: CASSFVTGGRRYEQYF. The CDR3 DNA follows: TGTGCCAGCAGTTTTGTAACCGGGGGCAGACGATACGAGCAGTACTTC.

The chain uses TRBV3-1 and TRBJ2-2, with D perhaps TRBD1 or TRBD2 (5 bases each). The CDR3 spans 13 residues. CDR1 and CDR2 (germline): LGHDT, YNNKEL (reference sequence). The V gene lost 2 bases and the J gene lost 8 bases, with 9 bases spanning the gap. The CDR3 spells CASSQFEGGELFF. In DNA form, the CDR3 reads TGTGCCAGCAGCCAATTCGAGGGGGGGGAGCTGTTTTTT.